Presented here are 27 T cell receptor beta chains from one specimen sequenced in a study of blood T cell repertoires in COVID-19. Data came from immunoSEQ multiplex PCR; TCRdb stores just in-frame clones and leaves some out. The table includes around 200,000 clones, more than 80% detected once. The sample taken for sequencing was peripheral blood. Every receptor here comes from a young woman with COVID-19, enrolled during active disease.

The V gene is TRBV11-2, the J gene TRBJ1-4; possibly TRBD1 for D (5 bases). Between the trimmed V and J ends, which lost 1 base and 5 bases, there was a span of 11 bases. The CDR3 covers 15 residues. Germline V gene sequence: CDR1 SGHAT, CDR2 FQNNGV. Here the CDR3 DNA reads TGTGCCAGCAGCTTAGCGGAGGGGAGGAATGAAAAACTGTTTTTT. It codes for CASSLAEGRNEKLFF. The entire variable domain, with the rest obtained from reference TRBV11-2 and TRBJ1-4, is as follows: EAGVAQSPRYKIIEKRQSVAFWCNPISGHATLYWYQQILGQGPKLLIQFQNNGVVDDSQLPKDRFSAERLKGVDSTLKIQPAKLEDSAVYLCASSLAEGRNEKLFFGSGTQLSVL.

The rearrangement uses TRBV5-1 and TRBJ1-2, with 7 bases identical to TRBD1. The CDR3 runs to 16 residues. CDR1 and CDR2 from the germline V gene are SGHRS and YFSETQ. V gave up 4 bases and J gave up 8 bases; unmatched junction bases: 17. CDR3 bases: TGCGCCAGCAGCCCGTCCAGGGCCTCAGAACAGGGGGGCTACACCTTC. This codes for CASSPSRASEQGGYTF.

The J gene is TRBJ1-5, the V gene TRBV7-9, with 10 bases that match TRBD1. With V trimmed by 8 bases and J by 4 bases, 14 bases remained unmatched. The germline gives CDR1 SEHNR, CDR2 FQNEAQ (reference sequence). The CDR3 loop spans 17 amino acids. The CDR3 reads CASARGTGDPLNQPQHF. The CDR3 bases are TGTGCCAGCGCAAGAGGGACAGGGGACCCGTTAAATCAGCCCCAGCATTTT. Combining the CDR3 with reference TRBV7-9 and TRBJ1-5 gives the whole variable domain DTGVSQNPRHKITKRGQNVTFRCDPISEHNRLYWYRQTLGQGPEFLTYFQNEAQLEKSRLLSDRFSAERPKGSFSTLEIQRTEQGDSAMYLCASARGTGDPLNQPQHFGDGTRLSIL.

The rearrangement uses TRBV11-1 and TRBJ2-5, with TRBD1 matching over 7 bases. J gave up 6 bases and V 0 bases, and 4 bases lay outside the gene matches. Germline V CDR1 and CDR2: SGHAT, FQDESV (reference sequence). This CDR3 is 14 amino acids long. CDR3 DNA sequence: TGTGCCAGCAGCTTAGCGGGACAGTCAAAGACCCAGTACTTC. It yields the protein CASSLAGQSKTQYF.

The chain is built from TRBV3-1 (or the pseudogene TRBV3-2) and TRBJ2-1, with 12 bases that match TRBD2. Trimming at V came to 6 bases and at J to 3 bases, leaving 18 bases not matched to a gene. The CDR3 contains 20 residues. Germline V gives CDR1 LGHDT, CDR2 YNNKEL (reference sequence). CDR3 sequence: CASSGNMLAGGKGGYNEQFF. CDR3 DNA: TGTGCCAGCAGTGGAAATATGCTAGCGGGGGGGAAAGGAGGCTACAATGAGCAGTTCTTC.

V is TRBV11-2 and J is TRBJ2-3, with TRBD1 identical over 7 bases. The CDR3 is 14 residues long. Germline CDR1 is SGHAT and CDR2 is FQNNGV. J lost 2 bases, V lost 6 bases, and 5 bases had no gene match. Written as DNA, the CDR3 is TGTGCCAGCAGGGTGACAGGGAACACAGATACGCAGTATTTT. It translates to CASRVTGNTDTQYF.

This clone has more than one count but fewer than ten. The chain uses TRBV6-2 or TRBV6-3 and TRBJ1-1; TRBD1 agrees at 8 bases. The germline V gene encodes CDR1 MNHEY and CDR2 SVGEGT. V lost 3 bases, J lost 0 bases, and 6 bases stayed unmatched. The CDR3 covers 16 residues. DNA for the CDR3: TGTGCCAGCAGTTATAGACAGGGGCCGATGAACACTGAAGCTTTCTTT. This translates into CASSYRQGPMNTEAFF.

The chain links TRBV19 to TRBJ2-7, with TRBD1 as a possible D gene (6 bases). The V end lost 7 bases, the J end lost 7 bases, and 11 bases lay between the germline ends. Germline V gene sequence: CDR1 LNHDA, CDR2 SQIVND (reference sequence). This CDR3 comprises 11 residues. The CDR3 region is CASTTGSEQYF. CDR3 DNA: TGTGCCAGTACCACAGGGTCAGAGCAGTACTTC.

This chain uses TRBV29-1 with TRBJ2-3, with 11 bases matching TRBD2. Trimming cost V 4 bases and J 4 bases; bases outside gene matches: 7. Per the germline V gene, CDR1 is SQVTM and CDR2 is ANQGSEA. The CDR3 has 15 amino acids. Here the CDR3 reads CSVVGLAGGPDTQYF. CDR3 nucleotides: TGCAGCGTTGTCGGGCTAGCGGGAGGCCCAGATACGCAGTATTTT.

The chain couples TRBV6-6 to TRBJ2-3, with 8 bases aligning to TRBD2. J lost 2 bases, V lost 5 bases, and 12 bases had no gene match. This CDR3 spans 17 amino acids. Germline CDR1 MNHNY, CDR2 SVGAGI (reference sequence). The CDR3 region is CASSPSRGGKITDTQYF. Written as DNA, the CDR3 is TGTGCCAGCAGTCCCTCCCGCGGGGGGAAGATCACAGATACGCAGTATTTT.

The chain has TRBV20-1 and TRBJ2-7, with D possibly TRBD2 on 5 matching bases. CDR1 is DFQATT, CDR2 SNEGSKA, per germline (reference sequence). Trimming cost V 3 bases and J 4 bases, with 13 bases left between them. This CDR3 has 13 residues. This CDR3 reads CSASSDWEYEQYF. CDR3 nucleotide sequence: TGCAGTGCTAGTTCCGATTGGGAGTACGAGCAGTACTTC.

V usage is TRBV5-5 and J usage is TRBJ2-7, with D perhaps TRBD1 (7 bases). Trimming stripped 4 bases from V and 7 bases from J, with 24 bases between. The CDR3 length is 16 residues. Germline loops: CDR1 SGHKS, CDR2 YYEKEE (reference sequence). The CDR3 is CASSRAGQRRQLEQYF. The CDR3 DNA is TGTGCCAGCAGCCGTGCGGGACAGAGAAGACAACTAGAGCAGTACTTC.

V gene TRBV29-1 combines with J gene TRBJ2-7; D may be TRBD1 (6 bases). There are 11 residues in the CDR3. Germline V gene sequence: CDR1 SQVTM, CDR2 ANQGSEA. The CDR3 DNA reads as TGCAGGTCAGGGGCATTGAGCGAGCAGTACTTC. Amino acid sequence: CRSGALSEQYF.

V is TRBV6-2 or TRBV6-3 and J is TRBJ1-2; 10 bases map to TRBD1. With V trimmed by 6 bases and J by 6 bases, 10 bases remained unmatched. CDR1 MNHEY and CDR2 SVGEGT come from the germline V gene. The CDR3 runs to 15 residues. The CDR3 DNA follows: TGTGCCAGCAGCTTAGCTCGACAGGGGGCAAATGGCTACACCTTC. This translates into CASSLARQGANGYTF.

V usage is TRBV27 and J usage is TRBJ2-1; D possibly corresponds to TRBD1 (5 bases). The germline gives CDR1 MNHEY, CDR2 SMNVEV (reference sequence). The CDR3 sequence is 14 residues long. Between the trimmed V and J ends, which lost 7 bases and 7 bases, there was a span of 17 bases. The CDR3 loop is CASKTALKTNEQFF. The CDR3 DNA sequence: TGTGCCAGCAAGACAGCTCTAAAAACAAATGAGCAGTTCTTC.

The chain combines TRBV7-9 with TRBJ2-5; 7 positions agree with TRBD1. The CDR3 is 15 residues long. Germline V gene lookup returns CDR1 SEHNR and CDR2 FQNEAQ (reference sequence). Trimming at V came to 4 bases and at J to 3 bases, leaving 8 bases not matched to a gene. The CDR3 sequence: CASSSNRDSEETQYF. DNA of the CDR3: TGTGCCAGCAGCTCGAACCGGGACAGCGAAGAGACCCAGTACTTC.

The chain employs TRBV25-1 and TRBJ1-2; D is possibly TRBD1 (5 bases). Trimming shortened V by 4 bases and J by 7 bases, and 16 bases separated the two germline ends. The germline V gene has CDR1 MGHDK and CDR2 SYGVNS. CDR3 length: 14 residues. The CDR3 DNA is TGTGCCAGCAGTGGCTCGGGGGATTTCAGTGGCTACACCTTC. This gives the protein CASSGSGDFSGYTF.

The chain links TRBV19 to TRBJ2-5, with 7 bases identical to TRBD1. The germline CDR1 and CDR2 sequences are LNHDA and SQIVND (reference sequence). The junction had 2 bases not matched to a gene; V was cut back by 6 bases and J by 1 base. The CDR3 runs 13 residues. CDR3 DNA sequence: TGTGCCAGTAGCAGGGGGTTCCAAGAGACCCAGTACTTC. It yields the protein CASSRGFQETQYF.

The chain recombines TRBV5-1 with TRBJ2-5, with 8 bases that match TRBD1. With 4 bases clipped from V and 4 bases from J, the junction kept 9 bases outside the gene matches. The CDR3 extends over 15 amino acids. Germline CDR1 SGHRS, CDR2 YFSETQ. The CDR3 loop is CASSRGQARGETQYF. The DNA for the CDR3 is TGCGCCAGCAGCAGGGGACAGGCCCGCGGAGAGACCCAGTACTTC.

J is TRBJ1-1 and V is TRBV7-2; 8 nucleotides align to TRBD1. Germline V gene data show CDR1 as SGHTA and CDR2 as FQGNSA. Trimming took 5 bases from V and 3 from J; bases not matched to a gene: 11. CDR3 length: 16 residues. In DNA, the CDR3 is TGTGCCAGCAGCCGGGACAGGCCTCCTTGGGACACTGAAGCTTTCTTT. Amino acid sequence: CASSRDRPPWDTEAFF.

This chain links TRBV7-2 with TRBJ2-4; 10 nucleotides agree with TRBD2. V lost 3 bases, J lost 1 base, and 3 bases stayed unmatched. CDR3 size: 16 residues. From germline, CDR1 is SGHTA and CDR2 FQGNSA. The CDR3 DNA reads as TGTGCCAGCAGCTTCCTAGCGGGAGAGGCCAAAAACATTCAGTACTTC. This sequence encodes CASSFLAGEAKNIQYF.

Here the CDR3 DNA reads TGTGCCAGTAGTCTCGACAGGGTCGAGCAGTACTTC. Amino acid sequence: CASSLDRVEQYF. This chain connects TRBV19 to TRBJ2-7, with TRBD1 identical over 7 bases. CDR3 length equals 12 residues. The J segment lost 6 bases and the V segment lost 5 bases, leaving 4 bases of the junction unmatched. Germline V lookup: CDR1 LNHDA, CDR2 SQIVND (reference sequence).

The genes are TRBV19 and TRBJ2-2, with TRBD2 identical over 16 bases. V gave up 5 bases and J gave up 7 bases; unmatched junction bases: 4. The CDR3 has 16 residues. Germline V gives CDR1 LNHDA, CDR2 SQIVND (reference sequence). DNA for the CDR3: TGTGCCAGTAGTCGGGGACTAGCGGGGGGGTACGGGGAGCTGTTTTTT. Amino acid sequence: CASSRGLAGGYGELFF.

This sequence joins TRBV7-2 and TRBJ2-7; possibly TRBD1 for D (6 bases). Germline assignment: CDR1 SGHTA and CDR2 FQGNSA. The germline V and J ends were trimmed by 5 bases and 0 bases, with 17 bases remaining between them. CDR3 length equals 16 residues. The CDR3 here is CASSRRGTPHSYEQYF. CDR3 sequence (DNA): TGTGCCAGCAGCCGTAGAGGGACACCACACTCCTACGAGCAGTACTTC.

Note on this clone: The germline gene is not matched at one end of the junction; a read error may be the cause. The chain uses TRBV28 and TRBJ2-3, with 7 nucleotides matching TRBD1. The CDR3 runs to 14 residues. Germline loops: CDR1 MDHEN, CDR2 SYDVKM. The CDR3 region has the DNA TGTGCCAGCACTTTAACAGGGGCCTGGGATACGCAGTATTTT. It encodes CASTLTGAWDTQYF.

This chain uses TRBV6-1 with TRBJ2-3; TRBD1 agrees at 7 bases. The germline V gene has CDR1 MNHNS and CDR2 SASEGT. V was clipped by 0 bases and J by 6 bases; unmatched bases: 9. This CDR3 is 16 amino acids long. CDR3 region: CASSEAQGILGDTQYF. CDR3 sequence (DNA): TGTGCCAGCAGTGAAGCACAGGGGATCCTGGGGGATACGCAGTATTTT.

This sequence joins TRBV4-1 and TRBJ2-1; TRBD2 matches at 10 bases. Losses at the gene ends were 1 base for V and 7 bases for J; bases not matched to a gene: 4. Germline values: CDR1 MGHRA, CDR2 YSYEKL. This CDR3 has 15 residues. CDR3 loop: CASSQGGTSDNEQFF. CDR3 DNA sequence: TGCGCCAGCAGCCAAGGCGGGACTAGCGATAATGAGCAGTTCTTC.